The 27 T cell receptor beta chains listed next were all sequenced from one sample in a study of T cell repertoires in cytomegalovirus infection. TCRdb re-called the reads through MiXCR, storing one row per CDR3 protein. The table includes a few hundred thousand distinct CDR3 sequences, under 20% detected once. Sequencing used PBMCs. All receptors derive from a human donor in good health (CMV status not recorded). Some clones in this sample may be carry-over from other donors' samples.

This clonotype has a handful of counts. V is TRBV19 and J is TRBJ2-7; 7 bases match TRBD2. There are 15 residues in the CDR3. After removal of 7 bases from V and 6 bases from J, the junction contained 15 bases not matched to a gene. Germline values: CDR1 LNHDA, CDR2 SQIVND (reference sequence). The CDR3 loop is CASTSTGGMLGEQYF. As DNA, the CDR3 is TGTGCCAGTACCTCCACGGGGGGAATGCTTGGCGAGCAGTACTTC.

This clonotype has just a few counts. The CDR3 DNA reads TGTGCCAGCAGCGTAGGGGTAAGGCTAGCCGGAGGTGAGCAGTTCTTC. Translated: CASSVGVRLAGGEQFF. The chain employs TRBV9 and TRBJ2-1; a weak D match, TRBD2 (5 bases). Looked up from germline, CDR1 is SGDLS and CDR2 is YYNGEE. CDR3 length equals 16 residues. The ends were cut back, 0 bases at V and 9 bases at J, with 19 bases in the middle.

This clonotype was detected many times. The genes are TRBV7-2 and TRBJ1-2; no firm D call. Trimming pared 4 bases from V and 2 bases from J, leaving 20 bases between. This CDR3 contains 17 residues. Germline V gene data show CDR1 as SGHTA and CDR2 as FQGNSA. The CDR3 DNA reads TGTGCCAGCAGCTCCCATGGCTCACAGATGATCAACTATGGCTACACCTTC. This translates into CASSSHGSQMINYGYTF.

In the case of this clonotype: Compared with germline, one end of the junction differs, possibly owing to a read error. The chain is built from TRBV5-5 and TRBJ1-1; D call uncertain. Germline assignment: CDR1 SGHKS and CDR2 YYEKEE (reference sequence). The CDR3 totals 13 residues. DNA for the CDR3: TGTGCCAGCAGCCTGGTTTGGTTTCCCCCCGCGTACTTT. Translating it yields CASSLVWFPPAYF.

This clonotype came up many times. The chain is built from TRBV2 and TRBJ1-2; D is perhaps TRBD1 (6 bases). Germline V gene data show CDR1 as SNHLY and CDR2 as FYNNEI. The CDR3 covers 15 residues. Trimming stripped 8 bases from V and 0 bases from J, with 16 bases between. CDR3 amino acids: CASHRDTQANYGYTF. For the CDR3, the DNA is TGTGCCAGCCATCGGGACACCCAAGCTAACTATGGCTACACCTTC.

This clonotype has a handful of counts. The CDR3 reads CAISESTGESTDTQYF. In nucleotides, the CDR3 is TGTGCCATCAGTGAGTCGACAGGGGAAAGCACAGATACGCAGTATTTT. The gene calls are TRBV10-3 and TRBJ2-3; 8 nucleotides line up with TRBD1. The CDR3 is 16 residues long. Per the germline V gene, CDR1 is ENHRY and CDR2 is SYGVKD. V trimming: 0 bases; J trimming: 0 bases; junction bases outside the gene matches: 2.

V gene TRBV5-4 combines with J gene TRBJ2-7, with D perhaps matching TRBD1 (6 bases). Trimming removed 4 bases from V and 6 bases from J, with 17 bases in between. CDR1 and CDR2 from the germline V gene are SGHNT and YYREEE (reference sequence). This CDR3 region has 14 residues. CDR3 coding DNA: TGTGCCAGCAGCCTACAGGGCAGGATAAGCGAGCAGTACTTC. Protein: CASSLQGRISEQYF.

This clonotype has a count of ten or more. The gene calls are TRBV7-2 and TRBJ2-7; 13 nucleotides match TRBD2. Unmatched junction bases numbered 2, after V lost 5 bases and J lost 4 bases. The CDR3 totals 14 residues. CDR1 is SGHTA, CDR2 FQGNSA, per germline. The CDR3 protein is CASSTSGGGYEQYF. The CDR3 region has the DNA TGTGCCAGCAGCACTAGCGGGGGGGGTTACGAGCAGTACTTC.

This chain joins TRBV5-1 and TRBJ2-5; maybe TRBD2 (6 bases). The germline V and J ends were trimmed by 3 bases and 2 bases, with 14 bases remaining between them. There are 15 residues in the CDR3. Germline-derived CDR1 and CDR2 are SGHRS and YFSETQ. The CDR3 bases are TGCGCCAGCAGCTCCGGGGGTTGGAGTCAAGAGACCCAGTACTTC. It is translated as CASSSGGWSQETQYF. Together with reference TRBV5-1 and TRBJ2-5, the CDR3 gives the full variable domain: KAGVTQTPRYLIKTRGQQVTLSCSPISGHRSVSWYQQTPGQGLQFLFEYFSETQRNKGNFPGRFSGRQFSNSRSEMNVSTLELGDSALYLCASSSGGWSQETQYFGPGTRLLVL.

The V call is TRBV11-2, the J call TRBJ1-6; 8 nucleotides match TRBD1. This CDR3 spans 16 amino acids. Germline assignment: CDR1 SGHAT and CDR2 FQNNGV. V was pared by 1 base and J by 7 bases, with 6 bases of the junction left unmatched. CDR3 residues: CASSLAPGQANSPLHF. The CDR3, as DNA: TGTGCCAGCAGCTTAGCCCCGGGACAGGCGAATTCACCCCTCCACTTT.

This clonotype has just a few counts. V usage is TRBV5-8 and J usage is TRBJ1-1, with D perhaps TRBD1 (5 bases). This CDR3 has 19 residues. Germline V gene lookup returns CDR1 SGHTS and CDR2 YDEGEE. With 4 bases removed from V and 3 bases from J, the gap between germline ends came to 28 bases. CDR3 residues: CASSQRAQGRIIEDTEAFF. CDR3 sequence (DNA): TGTGCCAGCAGCCAAAGGGCCCAGGGTAGAATTATTGAGGACACTGAAGCTTTCTTT.

This clonotype was found a few times. The V and J genes are TRBV7-9 and TRBJ1-3; TRBD1 might be the D (6 bases). The germline V and J ends were trimmed by 4 bases and 2 bases, with 15 bases remaining between them. The CDR3 spans 16 residues. CDR1 and CDR2 from the germline V gene are SEHNR and FQNEAQ (reference sequence). CDR3 loop: CASSSYQGKTGNTIYF. CDR3 DNA: TGTGCCAGCAGCTCCTACCAGGGGAAAACTGGAAACACCATATATTTT.

In its sample, this clonotype was seen many times. The chain carries TRBV19 and TRBJ1-5; D is possibly TRBD1 (5 bases). CDR1 is LNHDA, CDR2 SQIVND, per germline (reference sequence). The V end lost 3 bases, the J end lost 3 bases, and 18 bases lay between the germline ends. This CDR3 has 17 residues. As DNA, the CDR3 is TGTGCCAGTAGTATGGGGTTCGGGGAGGGACCCAATCAGCCCCAGCATTTT. The encoded protein is CASSMGFGEGPNQPQHF.

The J gene is TRBJ2-4, the V gene TRBV5-5; D may be TRBD2 (5 bases). The CDR3 runs 13 residues. The V gene lost 2 bases and the J gene lost 6 bases, with 9 bases spanning the gap. The germline gives CDR1 SGHKS, CDR2 YYEKEE (reference sequence). This CDR3 reads CASSFRGRNIQYF. The CDR3 region has the DNA TGTGCCAGCAGCTTCCGTGGGAGAAACATTCAGTACTTC. The full variable domain, completed using reference TRBV5-5 and TRBJ2-4, is DAGVTQSPTHLIKTRGQQVTLRCSPISGHKSVSWYQQVLGQGPQFIFQYYEKEERGRGNFPDRFSARQFPNYSSELNVNALLLGDSALYLCASSFRGRNIQYFGAGTRLSVL.

In regard to this clonotype: A much bigger clone sits one base away, suggesting this may be a read error. This rearrangement joins TRBV7-3 to TRBJ2-1; D is perhaps TRBD2 (6 bases). CDR1 and CDR2 (germline): SGHTA, FQGTGA. CDR3 length: 14 amino acids. Here the CDR3 reads CTSSSPRGSNEQFF. The DNA for the CDR3 is TGTACCAGCAGCTCCCCCCGGGGGTCCAATGAGCAGTTCTTC. Variable domain in full (rest from reference TRBV7-3 and TRBJ2-1): GAGVSQTPSNKVTEKGKYVELRCDPISGHTALYWYRQSLGQGPEFLIYFQGTGAADDSGLPNDRFFAVRPEGSVSTLKIQRTERGDSAVYLCTSSSPRGSNEQFFGPGTRLTVL.

This clonotype was detected a few times. J is TRBJ2-6 and V is TRBV20-1, with D hard to call. The CDR3 is 14 amino acids. Germline values: CDR1 DFQATT, CDR2 SNEGSKA (reference sequence). V was trimmed by 6 bases and J by 0 bases, leaving 9 bases between them. The CDR3 sequence is CSATQSSGANVLTF. DNA of the CDR3: TGCAGTGCAACACAGTCCTCTGGGGCCAACGTCCTGACTTTC.

This chain links TRBV20-1 with TRBJ1-5, with D unclear. The germline V and J ends were trimmed by 6 bases and 0 bases, with 18 bases remaining between them. Per germline, CDR1 DFQATT and CDR2 SNEGSKA (reference sequence). The CDR3 extends over 16 amino acids. CDR3 in amino acids: CSAVHPAAYSNQPQHF. DNA of the CDR3: TGCAGTGCCGTCCACCCGGCAGCTTATAGCAATCAGCCCCAGCATTTT.

In its sample, this clonotype was seen many times. The genes are TRBV6-1 and TRBJ2-5; possible D gene TRBD2, 5 bases. Deletions cut 8 bases from V and 5 bases from J, with 18 bases between. Germline CDR1 reads MNHNS; CDR2 reads SASEGT. The CDR3 is 14 amino acids. CDR3 DNA sequence: TGTGCCAGCGCCTATTGGGGAGATAGGGAGACCCAGTACTTC. As protein: CASAYWGDRETQYF.

This clonotype came up a few times. In nucleotides, the CDR3 is TGTGCCAGCAGTTCTCTTGGACGGCTATATGAAGTGTTCAATGAGCAGTTCTTC. Encoded protein: CASSSLGRLYEVFNEQFF. The V call is TRBV27, the J call TRBJ2-1; D remains ambiguous. Per the germline V gene, CDR1 is MNHEY and CDR2 is SMNVEV (reference sequence). The CDR3 has 18 residues. The V and J ends lost 4 bases and 6 bases respectively, with 25 bases between them.

This clonotype was counted only a few times. This chain connects TRBV2 to TRBJ2-7, with a weak D call TRBD1 (5 bases). Germline V gene lookup returns CDR1 SNHLY and CDR2 FYNNEI. Trimming took 4 bases from V and 3 from J, leaving 25 bases between them. The CDR3 consists of 18 residues. As DNA, the CDR3 is TGTGCCAGCAGTGGAATAGGGGCACGAGTGCCAAGGGACTACGAGCAGTACTTC. It encodes CASSGIGARVPRDYEQYF.

This clonotype was found many times. The V call is TRBV10-3, the J call TRBJ2-1, with D possibly matching TRBD2 (6 bases). V gave up 6 bases and J gave up 5 bases, with 17 bases separating them. This CDR3 spans 15 amino acids. In germline, CDR1 is ENHRY, CDR2 SYGVKD. The CDR3 nucleotides read TGTGCCATCAGGTCGAGCGGGCAAGTACACAATGAGCAGTTCTTC. This translates into CAIRSSGQVHNEQFF.

This clonotype was found many times. The gene calls are TRBV6-1 and TRBJ2-7; 11 nucleotides align to TRBD2. This CDR3 spans 13 amino acids. CDR1 and CDR2 (germline): MNHNS, SASEGT. V was pared by 11 bases and J by 3 bases, with 6 bases of the junction left unmatched. The CDR3 nucleotides read TGTGCCTTCGGACTAGCGGGCGACTACGAGCAGTACTTC. Its translation is CAFGLAGDYEQYF.

The genes are TRBV12-3 or TRBV12-4 and TRBJ1-2; D is perhaps TRBD1 (6 bases). The CDR3 runs 13 residues. Trimming stripped 1 base from V and 4 bases from J, with 7 bases between. CDR3 nucleotide sequence: TGTGCCAGCAGTTTAGTCAGGGGCTATGGCTACACCTTC. Translation gives CASSLVRGYGYTF.

Of note for this clonotype: It may be a read error: a sequence one base away is much more abundant. The V call is TRBV12-3 or TRBV12-4, the J call TRBJ1-5; TRBD1 might be the D (6 bases). The CDR3 runs 18 residues. CDR3 residues: CASSPQGFGVGSNPPQHF. The CDR3 DNA sequence: TGTGCCAGCAGTCCCCAGGGGTTTGGAGTTGGTAGCAATCCGCCCCAGCATTTT.

In this sample, this clonotype turned up a few times. The genes are TRBV27 and TRBJ2-7; D uncertain. The V end lost 3 bases, the J end lost 3 bases, and 9 bases lay between the germline ends. Germline V CDR1 and CDR2: MNHEY, SMNVEV (reference sequence). This CDR3 is built from 13 residues. Here the CDR3 reads CASSFGRDYEQYF. Written as DNA, the CDR3 is TGTGCCAGCAGTTTCGGTAGGGACTACGAGCAGTACTTC.

This clonotype showed up just a few times. DNA of the CDR3: TGCAGTGCTAGGTCCGGTGATAATTCACCCCTCCACTTT. It is translated as CSARSGDNSPLHF. This rearrangement joins TRBV20-1 to TRBJ1-6; D remains unclear. CDR3 length: 13 residues. Deletions cut 3 bases from V and 5 bases from J, with 8 bases between. Germline V CDR1 and CDR2: DFQATT, SNEGSKA (reference sequence).

This clonotype was seen a few times. This rearrangement joins TRBV7-3 to TRBJ1-1; possibly TRBD1 for D (5 bases). This CDR3 is built from 13 residues. V was pared by 5 bases and J by 1 base, with 8 bases between. Germline CDR1 reads SGHTA; CDR2 reads FQGTGA. In nucleotides, the CDR3 is TGTGCCAGCAGCGACGGACAGAACACTGAAGCTTTCTTT. It codes for CASSDGQNTEAFF.